This T cell receptor (beta chain) was observed in a study of blood T cell repertoires in COVID-19. About the research overall: PBMCs, B-cell-depleted T cells, or T cells were the source of the cDNA or gDNA that made up the material.

Enrollees, 18 to 89 years old, lived in 20 to 25 US areas. Cohort 3 donors were reported recovered after two negative PCRs, clearance, or symptom resolution. Trimming removed 6 bases at V and 3 bases at J, with 11 bases between. Germline V CDR1 and CDR2: MNHNY, SVGAGI (reference sequence). The CDR3 loop spans 13 amino acids. Profiled with immunoSEQ multiplex PCR; TCRdb holds only in-frame clones, not every one. The repertoire holds about 250,000 clones, about 89% seen once, with just under 9% in the top ten. This receptor was identified in a man aged 40-50 years who had recovered from COVID-19. The chain links TRBV6-6 to TRBJ1-2; D is unclear. The sequenced sample consisted of PBMCs or T cells enriched from blood (not recorded which). CDR3 coding DNA: TGTGCCAGCAGGACTGAAGAGGACTATGGCTACACCTTC. Its protein is CASRTEEDYGYTF.